The T cell receptor (beta chain) under discussion was sequenced for a study of T cell responses to AZD1222 COVID-19 vaccine. The V gene's germline CDR1 is SGHTA and CDR2 FQGNSA. There are 14 residues in the CDR3. V dropped 5 bases and J dropped 5; count of bases not matched to a gene: 5. As regards this clone: No antigen is known for it.

Data came from immunoSEQ multiplex PCR; TCRdb stores just in-frame clones and leaves some out. The top ten hold about 1.8% of the sample, which has 120,000 to 150,000 clones, approximately 90% seen once. Study conclusions and caveats: Just 5 or 6 AZD1222 recipients tested seropositive at baseline. Mapped onto spike, vaccine-associated CD4 TCRs spanned it and were dominant at 160-218 and 743-854.

The clonotype originates from an adult who received the AZD1222 COVID-19 vaccine. The source material was peripheral blood, sampled 28 days after the second AZD1222 dose. This chain joins TRBV7-2 and TRBJ2-1, with TRBD2 identical over 8 bases. The CDR3 DNA sequence: TGTGCCAGCAGCCCGGGAGGGCGGAACAATGAGCAGTTCTTC. Translating gives CASSPGGRNNEQFF. Complete variable domain (other parts from reference TRBV7-2 and TRBJ2-1): GAGVSQSPSNKVTEKGKDVELRCDPISGHTALYWYRQSLGQGLEFLIYFQGNSAPDKSGLPSDRFSAERTGGSVSTLTIQRTQQEDSAVYLCASSPGGRNNEQFFGPGTRLTVL.